The sequence of this T cell receptor beta chain was determined in a study of blood T cell repertoires in COVID-19. Study information: Italy, Spain and the United States were the sources of the convalescent and acute COVID-19 samples. PBMCs, B-cell-depleted T cells, or T cells were the source of the cDNA or gDNA that made up the material.

Participants' own reports of clinical history determined their cohort assignment. Per the authors' pipeline: Amplification with reference gene primers provided the estimates of nucleated cell counts. Assay used: immunoSEQ multiplex PCR; TCRdb lists only in-frame clones, some missing. V and J calls and clone size are those listed in that table; D and trimming were worked out from the DNA. The sample includes a few hundred thousand clones, around 86% seen only once; the top ten take about 9.4%. Sequencing input: PBMCs or T cells enriched from blood (not recorded which). This TCR was sampled from a woman aged 18 to 35 who had recovered from COVID-19.

The CDR3: CASGTDHNSPLHF. The DNA for the CDR3 is TGTGCCAGCGGGACAGACCATAATTCACCCCTCCACTTT. The rearrangement uses TRBV6-5 and TRBJ1-6; 7 bases agree with TRBD1. J was trimmed by 5 bases and V by 8 bases; bases with no gene match: 3. Germline CDR1 and CDR2: MNHEY and SVGAGI. The CDR3 loop spans 13 amino acids.